This TCR beta chain comes out of a study of blood T cell repertoires in COVID-19. The overall study: Some COVID-19 samples were acute and others convalescent; all came from the United States, Italy and Spain.

The CDR3 spans 15 residues. Looked up from germline, CDR1 is SGHRS and CDR2 is YFSETQ. With respect to this clone: Compared with germline, one end of the junction differs, possibly owing to a read error.

How the authors handled the data: Amplified reference gene primers provided the basis for estimating nucleated cell counts. Generated by immunoSEQ multiplex PCR, the TCRdb table keeps only in-frame clones and is missing some. From that table come the V and J calls and clone size; the DNA was used to work out D and trimming. The data contain approximately 140,000 clones, roughly 80% of them singletons. Source material: peripheral blood. The rearrangement joins TRBV5-1 to TRBJ1-2; 7 bases match TRBD1. The sequence was collected from a man aged 45-65 years with acute or convalescent COVID-19. The CDR3 sequence: CASTLGQNYNYGYTF. Here the CDR3 DNA reads TGCGCCAGCACCTTGGGACAGAACTATAACTATGGCTACACCTTC.